The rows below give T cell receptor beta chains drawn from one sample of a study of graft-versus-host responses after intestinal transplantation. Sequencing was performed with immunoSEQ multiplex PCR; in TCRdb, only in-frame clones are kept and a portion is missing. The data show 13,000 to 15,000 clones, 74% seen once. The source was ileum tissue, collected 16 days after intestinal transplant. Every receptor here comes from a human patient who received an intestinal transplant, so some T cells may come from the graft donor. CDR3s include the opening cysteine and the closing phenylalanine or tryptophan. D genes are given only for firm matches. Clone size appears in some rows only: once, few, many, or a class for an expanded clone.

TRBV4-3,TRBJ2-1,NA,TRBD2,CASSQDSSGGLYNEQFF,TGCGCCAGCAGCCAAGATTCCAGCGGGGGACTCTACAATGAGCAGTTCTTC
TRBV10-3,TRBJ2-3,NA,NA,CAISDTGYTDTQYF,TGTGCCATCAGTGATACGGGGTACACAGATACGCAGTATTTT
TRBV30,TRBJ2-7,NA,NA,CAWSGGYEQYF,TGTGCCTGGAGCGGGGGCTACGAGCAGTACTTC
TRBV30,TRBJ1-4,NA,NA,CAREPTGRKEKLFF,TGTGCCAGGGAGCCGACGGGGAGAAAGGAAAAACTGTTTTTT
TRBV5-1,TRBJ2-3,NA,TRBD1,CASSAGQGPTDTQYF,TGCGCCAGCAGCGCCGGACAGGGTCCCACAGATACGCAGTATTTT
TRBV19,TRBJ1-2,NA,NA,CASSIGVRGSGYTF,TGTGCCAGTAGTATTGGCGTCAGGGGATCTGGCTACACCTTC
TRBV7-9,TRBJ1-2,NA,NA,CASTILGGDLGYTF,TGTGCCAGCACCATCCTGGGAGGGGACTTAGGCTACACCTTC
TRBV4-1,TRBJ1-1,once,NA,CASSHRAGQSIEAFF,TGCGCCAGCAGCCATCGAGCTGGACAGTCTATCGAAGCTTTCTTT
TRBV6-6,TRBJ2-7,few,NA,CASSVAGKYEQYF,TGTGCCAGCAGTGTAGCAGGGAAGTACGAGCAGTACTTC
TRBV25-1,TRBJ2-7,NA,NA,CASSEHSYEQYF,TGTGCCAGCAGTGAACACTCCTACGAGCAGTACTTC
TRBV4-2,TRBJ2-1,NA,NA,CASSQDRGLEQFF,TGTGCCAGCAGCCAAGATCGGGGACTTGAGCAGTTCTTC
TRBV28,TRBJ1-1,NA,NA,CASSLSLWTEAFF,TGTGCCAGCAGTTTATCCCTATGGACTGAAGCTTTCTTT
TRBV9,TRBJ1-3,once,NA,CASGGGPSGNTIYF,TGTGCCAGCGGGGGGGGGCCCTCTGGAAACACCATATATTTT
TRBV5-1,TRBJ2-7,NA,NA,CASSLGGGGASSYEQYF,TGCGCCAGCAGCTTGGGAGGCGGGGGCGCTTCGTCCTACGAGCAGTACTTC
TRBV9,TRBJ1-1,few,TRBD1,CASSVNRGTEAFF,TGTGCCAGCAGCGTAAACAGGGGCACTGAAGCTTTCTTT
TRBV6-6,TRBJ1-1,once,NA,CASSLQGNTEAFF,TGTGCCAGCAGTTTACAGGGGAACACTGAAGCTTTCTTT
TRBV6-6,TRBJ1-1,NA,TRBD1,CASSYRDRNTEAFF,TGTGCCAGCAGTTACAGGGACAGGAACACTGAAGCTTTCTTT
TRBV6-5,TRBJ1-5,few,TRBD1,CASSIGQGSQPQHF,TGTGCCAGCAGTATCGGACAGGGAAGCCAGCCCCAGCATTTT
TRBV6-5,TRBJ2-2,NA,NA,CASSYALFNTGELFF,TGTGCCAGCAGTTATGCGCTATTTAACACCGGGGAGCTGTTTTTT
TRBV28,TRBJ2-1,NA,TRBD1,CASSSQGALGDNEQFF,TGTGCCAGCAGTAGCCAGGGGGCTCTCGGGGACAATGAGCAGTTCTTC
TRBV7-3,TRBJ1-1,NA,NA,CASSPQGPPKTEAFF,TGTGCCAGCAGCCCCCAGGGTCCCCCGAAGACTGAAGCTTTCTTT
TRBV7-9,TRBJ2-1,few,NA,CASSPRGTDNEQFF,TGTGCCAGCAGCCCTCGCGGGACAGACAATGAGCAGTTCTTC
TRBV27,TRBJ2-1,once,TRBD2,CASSYLSPSGMGNEQFF,TGTGCCAGCAGTTACCTTTCGCCTAGCGGGATGGGGAATGAGCAGTTCTTC
TRBV6-4,TRBJ1-2,NA,NA,CARVGRRYGYTF,TGTGCCAGGGTGGGTCGGAGGTATGGCTACACCTTC
TRBV6-5,TRBJ2-7,NA,TRBD2,CASSYGSGLDYEQYF,TGTGCCAGCAGTTACGGGTCGGGACTAGACTACGAGCAGTACTTC
TRBV7-4,TRBJ2-5,NA,TRBD1,CASSTRDRGTSGQETQYF,TGTGCCAGCAGCACAAGGGACAGGGGAACTAGCGGCCAAGAGACCCAGTACTTC
TRBV5-1,TRBJ2-2,NA,TRBD1,CASSLGYTTGGAVGELFF,TGCGCCAGCAGCTTGGGGTACACCACAGGGGGCGCGGTCGGGGAGCTGTTTTTT